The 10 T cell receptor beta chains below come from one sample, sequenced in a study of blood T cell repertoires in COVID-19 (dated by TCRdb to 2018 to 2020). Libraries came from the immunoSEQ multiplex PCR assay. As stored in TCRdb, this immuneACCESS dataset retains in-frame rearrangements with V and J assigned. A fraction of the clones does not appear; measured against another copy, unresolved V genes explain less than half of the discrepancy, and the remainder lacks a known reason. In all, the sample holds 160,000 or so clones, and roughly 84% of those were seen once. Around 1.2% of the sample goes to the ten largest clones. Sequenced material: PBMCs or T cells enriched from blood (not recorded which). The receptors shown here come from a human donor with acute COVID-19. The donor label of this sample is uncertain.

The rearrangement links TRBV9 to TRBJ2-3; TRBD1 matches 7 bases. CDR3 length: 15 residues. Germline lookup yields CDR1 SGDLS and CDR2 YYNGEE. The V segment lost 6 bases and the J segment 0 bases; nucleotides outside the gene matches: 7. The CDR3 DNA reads TGTGCCAGCAACGACAGGGCGTCTAGCACAGATACGCAGTATTTT. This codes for CASNDRASSTDTQYF.

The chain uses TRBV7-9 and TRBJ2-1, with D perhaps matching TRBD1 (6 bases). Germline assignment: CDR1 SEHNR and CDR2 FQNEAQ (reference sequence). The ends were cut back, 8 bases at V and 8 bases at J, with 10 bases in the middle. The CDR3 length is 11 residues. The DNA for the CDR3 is TGTGCCAGCGGGGGCTGGCATGAGCAGTTCTTC. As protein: CASGGWHEQFF.

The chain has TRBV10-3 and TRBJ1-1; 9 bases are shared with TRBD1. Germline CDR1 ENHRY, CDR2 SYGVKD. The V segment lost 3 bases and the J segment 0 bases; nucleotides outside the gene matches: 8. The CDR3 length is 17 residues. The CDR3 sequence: CAISDMTGGGMNTEAFF. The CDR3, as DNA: TGTGCCATCAGTGACATGACAGGGGGAGGGATGAACACTGAAGCTTTCTTT.

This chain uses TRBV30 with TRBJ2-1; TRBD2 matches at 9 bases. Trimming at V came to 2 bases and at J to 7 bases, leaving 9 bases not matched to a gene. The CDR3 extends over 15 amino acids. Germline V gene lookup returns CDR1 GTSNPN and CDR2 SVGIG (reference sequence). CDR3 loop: CAWSPRAGGPNEQFF. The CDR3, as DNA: TGTGCCTGGAGTCCGAGGGCGGGGGGGCCAAATGAGCAGTTCTTC. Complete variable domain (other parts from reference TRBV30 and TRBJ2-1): SQTIHQWPATLVQPVGSPLSLECTVEGTSNPNLYWYRQAAGRGLQLLFYSVGIGQISSEVPQNLSASRPQDRQFILSSKKLLLSDSGFYLCAWSPRAGGPNEQFFGPGTRLTVL.

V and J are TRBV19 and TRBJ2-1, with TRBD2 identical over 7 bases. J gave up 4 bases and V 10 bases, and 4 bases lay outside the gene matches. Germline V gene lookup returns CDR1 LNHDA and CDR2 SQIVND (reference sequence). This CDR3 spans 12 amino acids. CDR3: CATRGVYNEQFF. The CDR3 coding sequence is TGTGCCACACGGGGGGTGTACAATGAGCAGTTCTTC.

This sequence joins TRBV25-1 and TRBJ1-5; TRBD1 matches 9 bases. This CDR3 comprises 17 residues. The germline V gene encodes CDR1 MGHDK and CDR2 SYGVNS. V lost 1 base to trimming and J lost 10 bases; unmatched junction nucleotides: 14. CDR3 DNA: TGTGCCAGCAGTGAATTTTTGGACAGGGGCCCTAGAGAACCCCAGCATTTT. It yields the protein CASSEFLDRGPREPQHF.

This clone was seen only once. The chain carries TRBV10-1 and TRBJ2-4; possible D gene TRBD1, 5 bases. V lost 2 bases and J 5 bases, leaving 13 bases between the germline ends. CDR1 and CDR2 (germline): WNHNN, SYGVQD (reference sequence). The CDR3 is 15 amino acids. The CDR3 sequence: CASSETTETENIQYF. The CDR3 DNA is TGCGCCAGCAGTGAGACAACGGAGACAGAAAACATTCAGTACTTC.

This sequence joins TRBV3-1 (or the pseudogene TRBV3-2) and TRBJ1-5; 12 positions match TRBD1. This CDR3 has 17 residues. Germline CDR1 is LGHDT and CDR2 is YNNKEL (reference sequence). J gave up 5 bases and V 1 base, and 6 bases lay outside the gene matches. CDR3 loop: CASSQGPGQGAHQPQHF. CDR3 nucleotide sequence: TGTGCCAGCAGCCAAGGTCCGGGACAGGGGGCCCATCAGCCCCAGCATTTT.

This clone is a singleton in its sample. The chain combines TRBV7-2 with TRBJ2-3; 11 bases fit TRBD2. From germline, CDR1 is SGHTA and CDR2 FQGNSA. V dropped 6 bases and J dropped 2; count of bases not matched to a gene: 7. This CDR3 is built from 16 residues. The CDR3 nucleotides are TGTGCCAGCAGTTTAACTAGCGGGGGCCCCACAGATACGCAGTATTTT. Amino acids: CASSLTSGGPTDTQYF.

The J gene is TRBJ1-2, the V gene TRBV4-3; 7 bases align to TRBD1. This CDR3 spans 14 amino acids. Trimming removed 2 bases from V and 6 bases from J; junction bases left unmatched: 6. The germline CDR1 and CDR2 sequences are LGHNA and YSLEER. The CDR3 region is CASSQPDRVDGYTF. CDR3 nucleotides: TGCGCCAGCAGCCAACCCGACAGGGTTGATGGCTACACCTTC.